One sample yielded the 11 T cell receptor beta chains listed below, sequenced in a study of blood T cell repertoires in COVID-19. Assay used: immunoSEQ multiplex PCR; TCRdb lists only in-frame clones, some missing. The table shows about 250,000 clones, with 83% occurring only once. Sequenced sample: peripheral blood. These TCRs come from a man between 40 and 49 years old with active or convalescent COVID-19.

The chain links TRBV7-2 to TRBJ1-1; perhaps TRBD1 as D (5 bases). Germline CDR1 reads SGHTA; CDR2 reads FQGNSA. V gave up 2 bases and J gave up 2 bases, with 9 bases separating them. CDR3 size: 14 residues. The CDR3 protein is CASSLRRANTEAFF. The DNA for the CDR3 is TGTGCCAGCAGCTTACGCAGGGCTAACACTGAAGCTTTCTTT.

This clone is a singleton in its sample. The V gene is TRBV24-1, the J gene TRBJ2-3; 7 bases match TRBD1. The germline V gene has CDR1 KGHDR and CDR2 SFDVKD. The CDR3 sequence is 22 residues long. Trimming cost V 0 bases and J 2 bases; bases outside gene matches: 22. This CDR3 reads CATSDLPWIRGSPPKTTDTQYF. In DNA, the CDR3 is TGTGCCACCAGTGATTTGCCCTGGATCAGGGGGTCTCCACCTAAAACCACAGATACGCAGTATTTT.

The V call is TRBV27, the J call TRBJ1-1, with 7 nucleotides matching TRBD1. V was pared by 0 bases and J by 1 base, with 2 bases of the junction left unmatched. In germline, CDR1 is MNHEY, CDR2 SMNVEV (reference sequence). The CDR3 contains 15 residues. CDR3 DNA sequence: TGTGCCAGCAGTTTATCGACAGGGAGGAACACTGAAGCTTTCTTT. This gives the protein CASSLSTGRNTEAFF.

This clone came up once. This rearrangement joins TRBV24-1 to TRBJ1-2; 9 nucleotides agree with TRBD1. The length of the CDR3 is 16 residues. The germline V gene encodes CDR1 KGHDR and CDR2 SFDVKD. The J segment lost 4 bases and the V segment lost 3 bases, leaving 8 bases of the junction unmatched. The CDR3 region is CATSDTGQGLGYGYTF. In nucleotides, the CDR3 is TGTGCCACCAGTGATACCGGACAGGGGCTGGGCTATGGCTACACCTTC.

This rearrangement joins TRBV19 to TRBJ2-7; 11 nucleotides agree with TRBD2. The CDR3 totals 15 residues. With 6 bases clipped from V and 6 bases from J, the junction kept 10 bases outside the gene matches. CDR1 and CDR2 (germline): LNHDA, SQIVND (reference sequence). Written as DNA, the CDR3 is TGTGCCAGTAGCCCAACTAGCGGGAGATATGTCGAGCAGTACTTC. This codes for CASSPTSGRYVEQYF.

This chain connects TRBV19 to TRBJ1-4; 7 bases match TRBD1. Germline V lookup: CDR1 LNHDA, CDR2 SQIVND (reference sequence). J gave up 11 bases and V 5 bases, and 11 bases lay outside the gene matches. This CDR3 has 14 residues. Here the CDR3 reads CASSPTETDRKLFF. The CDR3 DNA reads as TGTGCCAGTAGTCCGACTGAGACGGACAGGAAACTGTTTTTT.

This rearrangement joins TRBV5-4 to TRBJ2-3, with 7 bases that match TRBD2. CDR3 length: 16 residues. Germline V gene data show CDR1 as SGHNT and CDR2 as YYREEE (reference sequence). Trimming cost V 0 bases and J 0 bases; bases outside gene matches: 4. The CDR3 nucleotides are TGTGCCAGCAGCTTGGGACTAGCATCTAGCACAGATACGCAGTATTTT. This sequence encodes CASSLGLASSTDTQYF.

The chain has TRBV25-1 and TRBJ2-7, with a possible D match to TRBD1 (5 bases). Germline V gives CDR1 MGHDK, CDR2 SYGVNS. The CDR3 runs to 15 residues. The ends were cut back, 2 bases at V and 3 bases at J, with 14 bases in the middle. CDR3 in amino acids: CASSEGALGVYEQYF. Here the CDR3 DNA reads TGTGCCAGCAGTGAAGGTGCCCTAGGGGTCTACGAGCAGTACTTC.

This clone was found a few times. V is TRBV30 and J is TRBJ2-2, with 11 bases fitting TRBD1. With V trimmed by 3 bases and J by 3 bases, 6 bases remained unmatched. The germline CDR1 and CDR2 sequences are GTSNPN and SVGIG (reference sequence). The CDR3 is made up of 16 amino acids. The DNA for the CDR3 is TGTGCCTGGAGGTCCCTGGACAGGGGGCACACCGGGGAGCTGTTTTTT. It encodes CAWRSLDRGHTGELFF.

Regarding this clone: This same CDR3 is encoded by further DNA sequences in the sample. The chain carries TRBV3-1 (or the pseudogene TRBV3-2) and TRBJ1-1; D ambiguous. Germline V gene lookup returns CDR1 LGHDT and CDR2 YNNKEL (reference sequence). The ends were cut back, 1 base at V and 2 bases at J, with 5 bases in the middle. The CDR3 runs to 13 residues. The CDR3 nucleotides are TGTGCCAGCAGCCAAGGAGGAAACACTGAAGCTTTCTTT. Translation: CASSQGGNTEAFF.

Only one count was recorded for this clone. The chain's CDR3 is CASRLGSLDTQYF. CDR3 bases: TGTGCCAGCCGCCTAGGGAGTTTGGATACGCAGTATTTT. The chain carries TRBV19 and TRBJ2-3; D is perhaps TRBD2 (5 bases). V was shortened by 9 bases and J by 6 bases, with 16 bases between the two germline ends. CDR3 length: 13 amino acids. In germline, CDR1 is LNHDA, CDR2 SQIVND (reference sequence).